This T cell receptor (beta chain) was profiled in a study of blood T cell repertoires in COVID-19. The overall study: The origin of the acute and convalescent COVID-19 samples was the United States, Italy and Spain. PBMCs, B-cell-depleted T cells, or T cells were the source of the cDNA or gDNA that made up the material.

Sequencing used immunoSEQ multiplex PCR; TCRdb keeps in-frame clones, though not all of them. The sample contains approximately 300,000 clones, around 86% of which appear only once. Germline CDR1 is SGHRS and CDR2 is YFSETQ. V lost 0 bases and J 3 bases, leaving 10 bases between the germline ends. The CDR3 consists of 16 residues. The sequencing sample was made of peripheral blood. The clonotype comes from a woman between 45 and 60 years old with acute or convalescent COVID-19. V and J are TRBV5-1 and TRBJ2-6; D is perhaps TRBD1 (5 bases). CDR3 sequence reads: CASSLVVGVGANVLTF. As DNA, the CDR3 is TGCGCCAGCAGCTTGGTCGTAGGGGTTGGGGCCAACGTCCTGACTTTC.